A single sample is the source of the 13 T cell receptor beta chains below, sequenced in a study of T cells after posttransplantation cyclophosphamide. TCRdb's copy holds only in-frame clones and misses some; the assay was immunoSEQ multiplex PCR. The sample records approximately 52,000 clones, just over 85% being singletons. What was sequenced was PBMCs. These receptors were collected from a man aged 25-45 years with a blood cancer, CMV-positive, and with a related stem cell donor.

The CDR3 DNA is TGTGCCAGCTCCCCCCAACTAGCGGATAACTACGAGCAGTACTTC. This encodes CASSPQLADNYEQYF. The chain employs TRBV18 and TRBJ2-7; 8 nucleotides match TRBD2. Germline lookup yields CDR1 KGHSH and CDR2 LQKENI. Germline trimming cut 6 bases from V and 3 bases from J; bases unmatched to any gene: 10. The CDR3 extends over 15 amino acids.

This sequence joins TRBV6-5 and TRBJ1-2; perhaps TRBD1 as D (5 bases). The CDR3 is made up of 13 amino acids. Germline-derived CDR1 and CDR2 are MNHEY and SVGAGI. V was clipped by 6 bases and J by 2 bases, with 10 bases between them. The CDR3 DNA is TGTGCCAGCAGCTACGACAGAAACTATGGCTACACCTTC. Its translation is CASSYDRNYGYTF.

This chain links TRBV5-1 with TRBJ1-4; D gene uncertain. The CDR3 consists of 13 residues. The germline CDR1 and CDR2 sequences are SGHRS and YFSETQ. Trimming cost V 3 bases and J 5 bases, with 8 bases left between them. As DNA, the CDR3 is TGCGCCAGCAGCTCGGAGGGCAATGAAAAACTGTTTTTT. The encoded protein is CASSSEGNEKLFF.

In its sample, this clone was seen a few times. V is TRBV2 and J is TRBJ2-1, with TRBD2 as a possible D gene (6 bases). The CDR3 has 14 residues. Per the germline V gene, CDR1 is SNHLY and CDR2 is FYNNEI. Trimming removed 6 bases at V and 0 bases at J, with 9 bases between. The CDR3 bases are TGTGCCAGCAGGCGGAGGGGCTCCTACAATGAGCAGTTCTTC. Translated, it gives CASRRRGSYNEQFF. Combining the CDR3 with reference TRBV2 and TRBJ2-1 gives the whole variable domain EPEVTQTPSHQVTQMGQEVILRCVPISNHLYFYWYRQILGQKVEFLVSFYNNEISEKSEIFDDQFSVERPDGSNFTLKIRSTKLEDSAMYFCASRRRGSYNEQFFGPGTRLTVL.

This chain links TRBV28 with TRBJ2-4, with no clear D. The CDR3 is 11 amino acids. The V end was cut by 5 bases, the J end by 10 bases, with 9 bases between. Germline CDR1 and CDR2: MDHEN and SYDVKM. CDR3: CASSPERIQYF. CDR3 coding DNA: TGTGCCAGCAGTCCTGAGAGAATTCAGTACTTC.

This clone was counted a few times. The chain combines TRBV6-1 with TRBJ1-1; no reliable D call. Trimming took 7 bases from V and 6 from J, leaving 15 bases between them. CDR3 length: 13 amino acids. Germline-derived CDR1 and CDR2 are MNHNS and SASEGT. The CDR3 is CASTRAGRPEAFF. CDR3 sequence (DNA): TGTGCCAGCACTAGAGCGGGGAGACCTGAAGCTTTCTTT.

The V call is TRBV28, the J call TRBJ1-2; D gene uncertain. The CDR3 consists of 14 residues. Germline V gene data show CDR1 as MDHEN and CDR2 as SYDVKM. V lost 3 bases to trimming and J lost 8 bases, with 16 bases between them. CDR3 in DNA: TGTGCCAGCAGTTTGGCGTTCGGGGTCTGGGGCTACACCTTC. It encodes CASSLAFGVWGYTF.

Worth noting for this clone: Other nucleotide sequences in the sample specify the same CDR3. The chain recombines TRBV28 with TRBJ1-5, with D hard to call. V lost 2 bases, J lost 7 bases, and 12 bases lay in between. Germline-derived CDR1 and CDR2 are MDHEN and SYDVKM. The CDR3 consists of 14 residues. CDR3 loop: CASSLAGKSQPQHF. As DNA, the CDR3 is TGTGCCAGCAGTTTAGCAGGTAAATCCCAGCCCCAGCATTTT.

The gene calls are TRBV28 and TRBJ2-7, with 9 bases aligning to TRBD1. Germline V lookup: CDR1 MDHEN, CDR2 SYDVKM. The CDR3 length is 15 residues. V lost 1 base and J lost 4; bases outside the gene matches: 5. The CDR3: CASSLLQGAMYEQYF. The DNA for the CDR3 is TGTGCCAGCAGTTTATTACAGGGGGCTATGTACGAGCAGTACTTC.

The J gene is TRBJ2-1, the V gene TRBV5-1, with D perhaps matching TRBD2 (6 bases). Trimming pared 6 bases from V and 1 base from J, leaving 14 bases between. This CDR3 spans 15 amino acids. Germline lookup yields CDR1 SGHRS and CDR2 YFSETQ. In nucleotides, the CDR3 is TGCGCCAGCAAGCCCCTAGCGATTTCCTACAATGAGCAGTTCTTC. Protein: CASKPLAISYNEQFF.

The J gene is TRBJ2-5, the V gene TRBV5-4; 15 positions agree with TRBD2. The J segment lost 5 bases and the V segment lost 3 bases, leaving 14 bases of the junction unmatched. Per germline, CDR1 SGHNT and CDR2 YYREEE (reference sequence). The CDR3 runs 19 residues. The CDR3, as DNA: TGTGCCAGCAGCTATACGGGACTAGCGGGAGGAGGGATCAGGGAGACCCAGTACTTC. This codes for CASSYTGLAGGGIRETQYF.

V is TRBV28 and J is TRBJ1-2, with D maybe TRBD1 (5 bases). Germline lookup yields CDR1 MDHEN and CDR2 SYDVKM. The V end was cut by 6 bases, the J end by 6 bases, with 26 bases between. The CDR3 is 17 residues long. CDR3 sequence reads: CASRNPGNQFSLDGYTF. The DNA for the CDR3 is TGTGCCAGCAGGAATCCAGGGAATCAGTTTAGTCTTGATGGCTACACCTTC.

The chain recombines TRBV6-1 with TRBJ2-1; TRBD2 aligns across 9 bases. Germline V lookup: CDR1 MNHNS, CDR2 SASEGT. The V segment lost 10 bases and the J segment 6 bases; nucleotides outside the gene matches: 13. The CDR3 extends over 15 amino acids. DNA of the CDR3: TGTGCCACCCTGGGACTAGCCGATTCCATCAATGAGCAGTTCTTC. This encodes CATLGLADSINEQFF.